A single T cell receptor (beta chain) is shown here with its context. This CDR3 contains 14 residues. Trimming cost V 4 bases and J 6 bases, with 14 bases left between them. Germline values: CDR1 SGHDT, CDR2 YYEEEE. This entry comes from a study of OX40 agonist ivuxolimab in advanced cancers. Assay: immunoSEQ multiplex PCR; the TCRdb copy retains only in-frame clones and omits some. The sample records just under 65,000 clones, approximately 85% being singletons. This TCR came from an adult with an advanced solid tumor such as melanoma, head and neck, liver or kidney cancer. The source was CD4+ or CD8+ T cells sorted from blood, collected in a trial of the OX40 agonist ivuxolimab. The gene calls are TRBV5-6 and TRBJ2-4; D not certain. This chain's CDR3 is CASSPPAGPNIQYF. The CDR3, as DNA: TGTGCCAGCAGCCCCCCAGCAGGTCCAAACATTCAGTACTTC.